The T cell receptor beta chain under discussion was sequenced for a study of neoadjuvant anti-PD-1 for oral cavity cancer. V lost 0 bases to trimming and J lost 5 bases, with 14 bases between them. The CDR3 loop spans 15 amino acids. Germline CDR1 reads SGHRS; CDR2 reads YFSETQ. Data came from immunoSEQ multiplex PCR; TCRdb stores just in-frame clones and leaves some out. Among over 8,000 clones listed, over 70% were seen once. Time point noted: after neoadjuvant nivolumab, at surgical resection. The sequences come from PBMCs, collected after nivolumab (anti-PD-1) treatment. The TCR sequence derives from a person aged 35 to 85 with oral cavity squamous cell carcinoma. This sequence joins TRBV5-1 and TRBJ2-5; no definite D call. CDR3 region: CASSLGGSGVETQYF. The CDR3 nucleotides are TGCGCCAGCAGCTTGGGCGGATCCGGCGTGGAGACCCAGTACTTC.